This T cell receptor beta chain stems from a study of T cell repertoires in cytomegalovirus infection. Study information: Signatures in public TCR beta sequences pointed to both CMV infection and matching HLA type. Study outcomes and limitations: CMV-specific TCR beta clonotypes restricted by HLA-C dominated the ex vivo response.

This clonotype showed up just a few times. The antigen remains unidentified. Germline assignment: CDR1 SEHNR and CDR2 FQNEAQ (reference sequence). Trimming took 3 bases from V and 0 from J; bases not matched to a gene: 11. This CDR3 has 20 amino acids. TCRdb processed the reads anew with MiXCR; each CDR3 protein has one entry. The repertoire consists of 300,000 or so distinct CDR3 sequences, with 25% occurring once and the leading ten covering roughly 14%. The sample consisted of PBMCs. The origin of this receptor is a human donor in good health (CMV status not recorded). Some clones in this sample may be carry-over from other donors' samples. V is TRBV7-9 and J is TRBJ2-1, with TRBD2 identical over 13 bases. The CDR3 DNA follows: TGTGCCAGCAGCTTTCCCTCAGGACTAGCGGGAGTGGGCTCCTACAATGAGCAGTTCTTC. Its protein is CASSFPSGLAGVGSYNEQFF.